This T cell receptor beta chain comes out of a study of blood T cell repertoires in COVID-19. This clone came up once. Germline CDR1 is SNHLY and CDR2 is FYNNEI. With V trimmed by 6 bases and J by 3 bases, 3 bases remained unmatched. This CDR3 contains 13 residues. The method was immunoSEQ multiplex PCR; TCRdb's version includes in-frame clones alone and lacks a portion of them. The sample includes over 150,000 clones, approximately 84% of them seen just once. The chain employs TRBV2 and TRBJ1-2; 8 positions match TRBD1. The specimen was PBMCs or T cells enriched from blood (not recorded which). The receptor was isolated from a man aged 35-49 years who had recovered from COVID-19. The CDR3 loop reads CASRTDRDYGYTF. Written as DNA, the CDR3 is TGTGCCAGCAGAACGGACAGGGACTATGGCTACACCTTC.